This TCR beta chain was observed in a study of technical replicates of blood from a few donors. TCRdb's copy holds only in-frame clones and misses some; the assay was immunoSEQ multiplex PCR. This table holds approximately 87,000 clones, 90% to 95% found once. In germline, CDR1 is MDHEN, CDR2 SYDVKM. The CDR3 covers 13 residues. V lost 5 bases and J 3 bases, leaving 10 bases between the germline ends. Input material: T cells isolated from PBMCs. The source is a human donor in good health. The genes are TRBV28 and TRBJ1-1; no clear D gene. CDR3 sequence (DNA): TGTGCCAGCAGTAGGATAGACTACACTGAAGCTTTCTTT. Translation: CASSRIDYTEAFF.